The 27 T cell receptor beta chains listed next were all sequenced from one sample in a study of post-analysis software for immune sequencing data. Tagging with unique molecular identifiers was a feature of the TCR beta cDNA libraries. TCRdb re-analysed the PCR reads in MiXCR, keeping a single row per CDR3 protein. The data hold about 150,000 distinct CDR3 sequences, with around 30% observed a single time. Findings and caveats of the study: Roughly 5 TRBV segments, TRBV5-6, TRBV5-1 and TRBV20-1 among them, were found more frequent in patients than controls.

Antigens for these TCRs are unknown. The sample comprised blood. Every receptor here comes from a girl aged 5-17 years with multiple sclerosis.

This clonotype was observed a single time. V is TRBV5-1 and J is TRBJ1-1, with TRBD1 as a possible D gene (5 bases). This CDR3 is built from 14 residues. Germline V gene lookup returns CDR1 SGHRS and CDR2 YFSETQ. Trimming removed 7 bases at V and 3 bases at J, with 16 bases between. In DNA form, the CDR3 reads TGCGCCAGCGGGTTGGGGGGGATGGACACTGAAGCTTTCTTT. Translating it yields CASGLGGMDTEAFF.

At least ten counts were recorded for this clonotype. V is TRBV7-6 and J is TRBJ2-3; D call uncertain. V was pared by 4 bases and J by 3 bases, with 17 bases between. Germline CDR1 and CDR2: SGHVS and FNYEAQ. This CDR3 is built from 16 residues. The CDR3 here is CASSSSATWITDTQYF. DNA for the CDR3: TGTGCCAGCAGCTCCAGCGCGACTTGGATTACAGATACGCAGTATTTT.

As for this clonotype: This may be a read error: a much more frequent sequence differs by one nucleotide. CDR3 region: CTINPAGASTDTQYF. For the CDR3, the DNA is TGTACCATCAATCCAGCCGGCGCTAGCACAGATACGCAGTATTTT. This chain uses TRBV10-3 with TRBJ2-3, with D hard to call. CDR1 and CDR2 (germline): ENHRY, SYGVKD. The CDR3 extends over 15 amino acids.

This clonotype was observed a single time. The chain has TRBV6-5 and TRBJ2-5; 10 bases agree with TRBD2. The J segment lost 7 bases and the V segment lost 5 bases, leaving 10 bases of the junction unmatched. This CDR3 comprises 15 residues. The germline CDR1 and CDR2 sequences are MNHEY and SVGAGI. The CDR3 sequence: CASSLLAGQEWTQYF. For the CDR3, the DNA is TGTGCCAGCAGTCTACTAGCGGGGCAAGAGTGGACCCAGTACTTC.

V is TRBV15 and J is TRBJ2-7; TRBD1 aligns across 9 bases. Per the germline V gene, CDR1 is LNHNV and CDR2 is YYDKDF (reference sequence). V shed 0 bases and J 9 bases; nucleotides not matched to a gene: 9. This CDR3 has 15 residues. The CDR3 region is CATSRDMGQGSPQYF. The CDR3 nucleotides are TGTGCCACCAGCAGAGATATGGGACAGGGATCTCCGCAGTACTTC.

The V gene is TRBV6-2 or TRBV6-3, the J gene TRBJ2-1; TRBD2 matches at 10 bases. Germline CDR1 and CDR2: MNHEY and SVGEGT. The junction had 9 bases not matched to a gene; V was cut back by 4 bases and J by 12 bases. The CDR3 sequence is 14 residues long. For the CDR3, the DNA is TGTGCCAGCAGTTGGCTAGCGGGAGACGATGCGCAGTTCTTC. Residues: CASSWLAGDDAQFF.

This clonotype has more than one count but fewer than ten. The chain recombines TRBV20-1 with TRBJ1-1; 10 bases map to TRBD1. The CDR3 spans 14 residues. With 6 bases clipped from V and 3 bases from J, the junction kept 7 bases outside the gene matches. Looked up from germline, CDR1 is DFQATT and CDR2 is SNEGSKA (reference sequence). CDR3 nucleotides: TGCAGTGCCAGACAGGGGGCAGGCGACACTGAAGCTTTCTTT. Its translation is CSARQGAGDTEAFF.

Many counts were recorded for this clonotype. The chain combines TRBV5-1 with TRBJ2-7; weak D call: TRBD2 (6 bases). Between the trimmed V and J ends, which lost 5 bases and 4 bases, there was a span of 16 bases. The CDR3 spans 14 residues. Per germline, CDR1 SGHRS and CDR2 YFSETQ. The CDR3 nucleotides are TGCGCCAGCAGTTCCGGGAGACCAACTTACGAGCAGTACTTC. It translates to CASSSGRPTYEQYF.

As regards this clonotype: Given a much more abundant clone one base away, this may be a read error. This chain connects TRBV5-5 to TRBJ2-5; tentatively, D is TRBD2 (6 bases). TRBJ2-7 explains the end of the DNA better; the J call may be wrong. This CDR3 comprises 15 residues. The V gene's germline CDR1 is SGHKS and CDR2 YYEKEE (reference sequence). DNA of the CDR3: TGTGCCAGCAGCGAAAGCTGGGACTGGGGAACCGAGCAGTACTTC. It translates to CASSESWDWGTEQYF.

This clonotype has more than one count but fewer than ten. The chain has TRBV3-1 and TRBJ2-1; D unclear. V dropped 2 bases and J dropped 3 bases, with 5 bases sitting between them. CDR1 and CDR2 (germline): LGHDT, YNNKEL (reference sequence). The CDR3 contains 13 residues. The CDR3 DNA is TGTGCCAGCAGCCAACCCAACTACAATGAGCAGTTCTTC. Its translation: CASSQPNYNEQFF.

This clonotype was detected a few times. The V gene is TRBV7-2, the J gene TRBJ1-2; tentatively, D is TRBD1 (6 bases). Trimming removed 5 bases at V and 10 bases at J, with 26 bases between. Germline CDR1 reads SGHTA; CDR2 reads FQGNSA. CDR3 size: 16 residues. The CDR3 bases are TGTGCCAGCAGCCCCTTAAACAGGGTCGGGAGTGAGGACTACACCTTC. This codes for CASSPLNRVGSEDYTF.

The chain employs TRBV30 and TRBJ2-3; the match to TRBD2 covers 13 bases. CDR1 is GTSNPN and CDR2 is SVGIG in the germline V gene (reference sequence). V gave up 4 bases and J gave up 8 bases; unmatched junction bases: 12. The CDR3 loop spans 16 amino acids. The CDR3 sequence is CAWTGGLAGDASTQYF. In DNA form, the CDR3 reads TGTGCCTGGACGGGTGGACTAGCGGGAGACGCTAGTACGCAGTATTTT.

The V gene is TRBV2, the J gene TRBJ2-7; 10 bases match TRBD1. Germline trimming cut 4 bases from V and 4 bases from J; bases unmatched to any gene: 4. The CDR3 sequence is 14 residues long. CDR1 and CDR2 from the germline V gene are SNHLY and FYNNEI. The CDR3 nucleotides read TGTGCCAGCAGTGTCCGGACAGGGGGGTACGAGCAGTACTTC. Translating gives CASSVRTGGYEQYF. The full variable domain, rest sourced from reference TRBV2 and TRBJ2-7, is EPEVTQTPSHQVTQMGQEVILRCVPISNHLYFYWYRQILGQKVEFLVSFYNNEISEKSEIFDDQFSVERPDGSNFTLKIRSTKLEDSAMYFCASSVRTGGYEQYFGPGTRLTVT.

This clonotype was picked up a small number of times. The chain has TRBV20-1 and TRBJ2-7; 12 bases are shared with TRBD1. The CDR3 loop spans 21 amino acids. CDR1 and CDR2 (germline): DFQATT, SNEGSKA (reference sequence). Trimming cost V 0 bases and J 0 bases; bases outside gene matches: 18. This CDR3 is CSARDFPTGQGARGDSYEQYF. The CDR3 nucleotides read TGCAGTGCTAGAGATTTTCCGACGGGACAGGGGGCGAGAGGGGACTCCTACGAGCAGTACTTC.

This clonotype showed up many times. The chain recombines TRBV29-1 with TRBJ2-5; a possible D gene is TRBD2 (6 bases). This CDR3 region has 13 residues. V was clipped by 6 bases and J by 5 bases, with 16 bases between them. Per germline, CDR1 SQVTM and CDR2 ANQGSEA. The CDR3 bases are TGCAGCGTAGCAACGGGAGAGGGGGAGACCCAGTACTTC. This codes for CSVATGEGETQYF.

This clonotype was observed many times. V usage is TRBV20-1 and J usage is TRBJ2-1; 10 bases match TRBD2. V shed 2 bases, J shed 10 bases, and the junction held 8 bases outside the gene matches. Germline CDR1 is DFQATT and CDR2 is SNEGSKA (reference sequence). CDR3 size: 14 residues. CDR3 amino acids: CSARLAGDRNEQFF. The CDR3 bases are TGCAGTGCTAGACTAGCGGGAGATCGGAACGAGCAGTTCTTC.

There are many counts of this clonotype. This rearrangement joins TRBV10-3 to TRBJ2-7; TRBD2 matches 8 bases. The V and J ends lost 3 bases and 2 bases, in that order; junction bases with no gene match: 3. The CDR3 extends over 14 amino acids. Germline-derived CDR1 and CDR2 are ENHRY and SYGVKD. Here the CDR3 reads CAISDSGITYEQYF. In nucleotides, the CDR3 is TGTGCCATCAGTGATAGCGGGATTACCTACGAGCAGTACTTC.

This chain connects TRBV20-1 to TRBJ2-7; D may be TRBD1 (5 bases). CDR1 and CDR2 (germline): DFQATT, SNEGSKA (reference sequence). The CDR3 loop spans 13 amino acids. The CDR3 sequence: CGARRDTQGEQYF. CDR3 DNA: TGCGGCGCTAGACGAGACACGCAGGGCGAGCAGTACTTC.

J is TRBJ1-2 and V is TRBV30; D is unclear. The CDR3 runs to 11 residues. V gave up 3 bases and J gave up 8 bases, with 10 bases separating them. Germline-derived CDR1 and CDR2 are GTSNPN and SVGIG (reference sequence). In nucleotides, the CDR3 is TGTGCCTGGAGGGTTTCGGGGGGCTACACCTTC. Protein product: CAWRVSGGYTF.

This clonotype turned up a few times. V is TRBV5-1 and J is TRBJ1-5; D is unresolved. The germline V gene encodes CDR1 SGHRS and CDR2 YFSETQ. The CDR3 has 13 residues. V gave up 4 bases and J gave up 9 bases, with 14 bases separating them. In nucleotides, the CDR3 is TGCGCCAGCAGCATCGACTCCCTGGGGCCCCAGCATTTT. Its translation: CASSIDSLGPQHF.

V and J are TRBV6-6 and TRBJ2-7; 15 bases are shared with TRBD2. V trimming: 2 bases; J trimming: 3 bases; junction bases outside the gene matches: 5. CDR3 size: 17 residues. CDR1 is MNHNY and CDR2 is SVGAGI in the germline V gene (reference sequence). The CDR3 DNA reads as TGTGCCAGCAGTTACGGACTAGCGGGAGGGATAAGCTACGAGCAGTACTTC. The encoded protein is CASSYGLAGGISYEQYF.

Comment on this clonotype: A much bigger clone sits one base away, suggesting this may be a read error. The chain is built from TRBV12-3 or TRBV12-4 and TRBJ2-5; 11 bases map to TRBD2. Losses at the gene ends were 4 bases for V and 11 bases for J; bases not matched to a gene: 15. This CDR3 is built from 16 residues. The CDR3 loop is CASSSPSGRTYNEQYF. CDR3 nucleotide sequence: TGTGCCAGCAGTTCTCCTAGCGGGAGGACTTACAATGAGCAGTACTTC.

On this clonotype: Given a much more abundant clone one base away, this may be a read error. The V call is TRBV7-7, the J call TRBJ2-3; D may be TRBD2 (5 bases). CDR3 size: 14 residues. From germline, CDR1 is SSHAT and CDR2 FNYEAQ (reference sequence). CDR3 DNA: TGTGCCGGCAGCCCCACGGGGAGCGGAGATACGCAGTATTTT. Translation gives CAGSPTGSGDTQYF. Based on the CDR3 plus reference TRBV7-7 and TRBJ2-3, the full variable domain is GAGVSQSPRYKVTKRGQDVTLRCDPISSHATLYWYQQALGQGPEFLTYFNYEAQPDKSGLPSDRFSAERPEGSISTLTIQRTEQRDSAMYRCAGSPTGSGDTQYFGPGTRLTVL.

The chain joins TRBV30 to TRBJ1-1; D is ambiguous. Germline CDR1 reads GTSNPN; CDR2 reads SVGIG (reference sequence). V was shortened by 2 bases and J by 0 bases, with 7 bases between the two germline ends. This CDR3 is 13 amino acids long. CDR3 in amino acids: CAWSFTMNTEAFF. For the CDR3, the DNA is TGTGCCTGGAGTTTCACGATGAACACTGAAGCTTTCTTT.

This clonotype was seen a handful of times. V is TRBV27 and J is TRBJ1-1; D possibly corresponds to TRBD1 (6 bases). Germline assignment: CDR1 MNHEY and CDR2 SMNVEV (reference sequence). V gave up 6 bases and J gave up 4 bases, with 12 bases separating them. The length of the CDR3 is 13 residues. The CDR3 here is CASRSGQGTEAFF. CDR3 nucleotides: TGTGCCAGCAGGTCGGGACAAGGCACTGAAGCTTTCTTT.

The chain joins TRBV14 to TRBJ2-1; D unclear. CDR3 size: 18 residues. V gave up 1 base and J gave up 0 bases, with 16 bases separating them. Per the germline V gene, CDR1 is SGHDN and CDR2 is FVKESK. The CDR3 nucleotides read TGTGCCAGCAGCCAAGTTCCGTGGTGGGTCAGCTCCTACAATGAGCAGTTCTTC. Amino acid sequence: CASSQVPWWVSSYNEQFF.

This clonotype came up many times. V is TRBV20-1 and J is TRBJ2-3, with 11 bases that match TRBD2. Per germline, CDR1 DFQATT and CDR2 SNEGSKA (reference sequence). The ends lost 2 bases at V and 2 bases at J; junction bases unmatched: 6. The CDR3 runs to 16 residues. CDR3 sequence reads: CSARRLAGGSTDTQYF. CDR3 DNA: TGCAGTGCTAGACGGCTAGCGGGAGGCTCCACAGATACGCAGTATTTT.